Below, 17 T cell receptor beta chains from the same sample are listed, as sequenced in a study of blood T cell repertoires in COVID-19. Sequencing was performed with immunoSEQ multiplex PCR; in TCRdb, only in-frame clones are kept and a portion is missing. The sample has around 180,000 clones; roughly 80% are singletons. Sample: peripheral blood. The receptors here all came from a man between 60 and 75 years old with active or convalescent COVID-19.

V and J are TRBV12-5 and TRBJ2-3; 10 positions match TRBD1. The length of the CDR3 is 16 residues. Per germline, CDR1 LGHNT and CDR2 FRNRAP. The ends lost 5 bases at V and 4 bases at J; junction bases unmatched: 9. The CDR3 loop is CASGTDPGQGPDTQYF. For the CDR3, the DNA is TGTGCTAGTGGTACAGACCCGGGACAGGGGCCAGATACGCAGTATTTT.

A single count supports this clone. The chain is built from TRBV20-1 and TRBJ2-1; no clear D gene. V was cut by 5 bases and J by 8 bases, with 7 bases left in between. CDR1 and CDR2 from the germline V gene are DFQATT and SNEGSKA (reference sequence). The CDR3 runs to 10 residues. The CDR3 reads CSAYRDEQFF. As DNA, the CDR3 is TGCAGTGCTTACCGCGATGAGCAGTTCTTC.

This clone was counted a single time. The chain joins TRBV24-1 to TRBJ2-5, with 8 bases lining up with TRBD1. The junction had 10 bases not matched to a gene; V was cut back by 4 bases and J by 4 bases. Germline CDR1 reads KGHDR; CDR2 reads SFDVKD. This CDR3 contains 16 residues. CDR3 amino acids: CATSDPGQGEPETQYF. In DNA form, the CDR3 reads TGTGCCACCAGTGACCCAGGACAGGGCGAGCCAGAGACCCAGTACTTC.

This clone was seen only a few times. This chain joins TRBV2 and TRBJ2-2; 7 bases are shared with TRBD1. The CDR3 length is 13 residues. From germline, CDR1 is SNHLY and CDR2 FYNNEI. J was trimmed by 6 bases and V by 6 bases; bases with no gene match: 4. CDR3 nucleotide sequence: TGTGCCAGCAGCGACAGGGTCCCCGGGGAGCTGTTTTTT. Protein product: CASSDRVPGELFF.

This chain links TRBV2 with TRBJ2-5; the D gene is possibly TRBD2 (7 bases). The V gene lost 6 bases and the J gene lost 5 bases, with 19 bases spanning the gap. Germline CDR1 is SNHLY and CDR2 is FYNNEI. This CDR3 comprises 15 residues. CDR3 sequence reads: CASRGGTPMKETQYF. The CDR3 DNA follows: TGTGCCAGCAGGGGAGGGACACCCATGAAGGAGACCCAGTACTTC.

The chain uses TRBV7-2 and TRBJ2-1, with 13 nucleotides matching TRBD2. V trimming: 5 bases; J trimming: 10 bases; junction bases outside the gene matches: 8. CDR1 and CDR2 from the germline V gene are SGHTA and FQGNSA. This CDR3 spans 15 amino acids. The CDR3 loop is CASSKLAGGGEEQFF. The CDR3 coding sequence is TGTGCCAGCAGCAAACTAGCGGGAGGGGGAGAAGAGCAGTTCTTC.

V gene TRBV27 combines with J gene TRBJ2-3; D not certain. The CDR3 length is 14 residues. Germline V gives CDR1 MNHEY, CDR2 SMNVEV (reference sequence). V was trimmed by 0 bases and J by 3 bases, leaving 7 bases between them. The CDR3 region is CASSLSSITDTQYF. CDR3 bases: TGTGCCAGCAGTTTATCTAGCATTACAGATACGCAGTATTTT.

This chain connects TRBV6-5 to TRBJ2-5, with D possibly TRBD2 on 6 matching bases. This CDR3 comprises 14 residues. The germline gives CDR1 MNHEY, CDR2 SVGAGI. Deletions cut 8 bases from V and 5 bases from J, with 18 bases between. The chain's CDR3 is CASGTGVASETQYF. The CDR3 nucleotides are TGTGCCAGCGGGACGGGGGTAGCATCCGAGACCCAGTACTTC.

The V call is TRBV9, the J call TRBJ2-3; D perhaps matches TRBD2 (6 bases). The V gene lost 4 bases and the J gene lost 2 bases, with 11 bases spanning the gap. This CDR3 spans 14 amino acids. Looked up from germline, CDR1 is SGDLS and CDR2 is YYNGEE. CDR3 nucleotide sequence: TGTGCCAGCAGCTATAGCGGAACCACAGATACGCAGTATTTT. Translation: CASSYSGTTDTQYF.

The chain combines TRBV7-9 with TRBJ1-2, with D uncertain. This CDR3 comprises 14 residues. Germline CDR1 is SEHNR and CDR2 is FQNEAQ (reference sequence). Trimming pared 5 bases from V and 5 bases from J, leaving 15 bases between. The CDR3 spells CASSPFGGYYGYTF. CDR3 nucleotides: TGTGCCAGCAGCCCATTTGGAGGGTATTATGGCTACACCTTC.

This clone was counted between two and nine times. The chain joins TRBV30 to TRBJ1-6, with TRBD1 matching over 8 bases. The CDR3 length is 14 residues. Germline CDR1 GTSNPN, CDR2 SVGIG (reference sequence). With V trimmed by 1 base and J by 9 bases, 5 bases remained unmatched. The CDR3 coding sequence is TGTGCCTGGAGTGCCGGACAGGGAGGTTCACCCCTCCACTTT. Translating gives CAWSAGQGGSPLHF.

V gene TRBV18 combines with J gene TRBJ1-4; TRBD1 aligns across 7 bases. The CDR3 runs 13 residues. J gave up 8 bases and V 5 bases, and 5 bases lay outside the gene matches. CDR1 KGHSH and CDR2 LQKENI come from the germline V gene. CDR3: CASSSDRAEKLFF. CDR3 bases: TGTGCCAGCTCATCAGACAGGGCAGAAAAACTGTTTTTT.

The CDR3 DNA follows: TGTGCCAGCAGACACAGGGGGAATCAGCCCCAGCATTTT. Protein product: CASRHRGNQPQHF. J is TRBJ1-5 and V is TRBV6-5, with 8 bases aligning to TRBD1. Trimming cost V 6 bases and J 4 bases; bases outside gene matches: 2. CDR1 and CDR2 from the germline V gene are MNHEY and SVGAGI. The CDR3 covers 13 residues.

The rearrangement links TRBV5-1 to TRBJ1-1, with D perhaps matching TRBD1 (6 bases). CDR1 and CDR2 (germline): SGHRS, YFSETQ. The CDR3 runs 15 residues. Trimming stripped 0 bases from V and 1 base from J, with 10 bases between. The CDR3 nucleotides are TGCGCCAGCAGCTTGGTTGCAGGGGCGAACACTGAAGCTTTCTTT. Encoded protein: CASSLVAGANTEAFF. The full variable domain, in which reference TRBV5-1 and TRBJ1-1 provide the parts outside the CDR3, is KAGVTQTPRYLIKTRGQQVTLSCSPISGHRSVSWYQQTPGQGLQFLFEYFSETQRNKGNFPGRFSGRQFSNSRSEMNVSTLELGDSALYLCASSLVAGANTEAFFGQGTRLTVV.

V is TRBV15 and J is TRBJ2-7; D is perhaps TRBD1 (5 bases). Trimming pared 0 bases from V and 3 bases from J, leaving 12 bases between. The CDR3 loop spans 15 amino acids. Germline V gene lookup returns CDR1 LNHNV and CDR2 YYDKDF (reference sequence). The CDR3 spells CATSRDTRANYEQYF. Written as DNA, the CDR3 is TGTGCCACCAGCAGAGACACCAGGGCGAACTACGAGCAGTACTTC.

The chain couples TRBV7-8 to TRBJ1-2; tentative D call: TRBD1 (5 bases). The CDR3 consists of 16 residues. V was clipped by 2 bases and J by 3 bases, with 16 bases between them. Germline loops: CDR1 SGHVS, CDR2 FQNEAQ. The CDR3 coding sequence is TGTGCCAGCAGCTTAATTGGCGGGGCGAATTACTATGGCTACACCTTC. Amino acid sequence: CASSLIGGANYYGYTF.

The V call is TRBV18, the J call TRBJ1-5; 7 nucleotides match TRBD1. V dropped 1 base and J dropped 6; count of bases not matched to a gene: 12. CDR1 and CDR2 from the germline V gene are KGHSH and LQKENI. This CDR3 has 17 residues. The CDR3 spells CASSPLPAAGGSQPQHF. The CDR3 region has the DNA TGTGCCAGCTCACCACTTCCAGCGGCAGGGGGGAGTCAGCCCCAGCATTTT.